These 29 T cell receptor beta chains were sequenced from one sample in a study of shared clonotypes between healthy human individuals. Using immunoSEQ multiplex PCR, the repertoire was profiled, and TCRdb retains in-frame clones only, with some absent. The sample includes some 1,100,000 clones, around 78% of them seen just once. Sequenced: memory CD4+ T cells from PBMCs. Subset denoted: CD45RA-negative fraction. The receptors originated from a man aged 18 to 30 in good health. Some clones in this sample may be carry-over from other donors' samples.

This chain joins TRBV5-6 and TRBJ2-1, with 8 bases aligning to TRBD1. After removal of 4 bases from V and 12 bases from J, the junction contained 6 bases not matched to a gene. The V gene's germline CDR1 is SGHDT and CDR2 YYEEEE. The CDR3 is 12 amino acids. Here the CDR3 DNA reads TGTGCCAGCAGCCCGACAGGGGCCACGCAGTTCTTC. Encoded protein: CASSPTGATQFF.

DNA for the CDR3: TGTGCCAGCAGCCCCGCCCGCGGTGGGGCAGCTAAACTGTTTTTT. It is translated as CASSPARGGAAKLFF. The chain couples TRBV5-4 to TRBJ1-4; D may be TRBD1 (5 bases). The germline V gene encodes CDR1 SGHNT and CDR2 YYREEE (reference sequence). The CDR3 length is 15 residues. Trimming cost V 4 bases and J 11 bases, with 21 bases left between them.

This clone was detected ten times or more. The CDR3 spells CASSLDVSVNYGYTF. The CDR3 region has the DNA TGTGCCAGCAGCTTGGATGTATCCGTGAACTATGGCTACACCTTC. The chain has TRBV5-4 and TRBJ1-2; D unresolved. CDR1 and CDR2 (germline): SGHNT, YYREEE (reference sequence). The CDR3 is 15 amino acids. The V and J ends lost 0 bases and 2 bases respectively, with 11 bases between them.

The chain links TRBV5-1 to TRBJ1-3; D not resolved. Trimming left V 4 bases short and J 6 bases short, with 14 bases between. Germline V gene lookup returns CDR1 SGHRS and CDR2 YFSETQ. The CDR3 runs to 14 residues. CDR3 amino acids: CASSDPRGQNTIYF. CDR3 DNA sequence: TGCGCCAGCAGCGACCCCCGGGGTCAAAACACCATATATTTT.

This chain joins TRBV19 and TRBJ1-2; 7 nucleotides match TRBD1. With V trimmed by 4 bases and J by 0 bases, 8 bases remained unmatched. The length of the CDR3 is 16 residues. Per the germline V gene, CDR1 is LNHDA and CDR2 is SQIVND (reference sequence). CDR3 coding DNA: TGTGCCAGTAGTACTCCCCCAGGGACAGCTAACTATGGCTACACCTTC. Translating it yields CASSTPPGTANYGYTF.

CDR3 amino acids: CASSGARAQGEKLFF. The CDR3 nucleotides read TGTGCCAGCAGTGGGGCGCGGGCTCAAGGGGAAAAACTGTTTTTT. The chain is built from TRBV6-5 and TRBJ1-4; D is perhaps TRBD1 (5 bases). The CDR3 covers 15 residues. Germline V gene sequence: CDR1 MNHEY, CDR2 SVGAGI. The V and J ends lost 5 bases and 8 bases respectively, with 18 bases between them.

This clone was recorded a few times. The gene calls are TRBV15 and TRBJ2-5, with D tentatively TRBD2 (5 bases). V dropped 8 bases and J dropped 4 bases, with 8 bases sitting between them. Germline loops: CDR1 LNHNV, CDR2 YYDKDF (reference sequence). The CDR3 covers 11 residues. CDR3 in amino acids: CATELAETQYF. Written as DNA, the CDR3 is TGTGCCACCGAGCTAGCAGAGACCCAGTACTTC.

V usage is TRBV6-5 and J usage is TRBJ2-3; tentatively, D is TRBD2 (6 bases). V was cut by 2 bases and J by 3 bases, with 15 bases left in between. This CDR3 has 16 amino acids. The germline V gene has CDR1 MNHEY and CDR2 SVGAGI. This CDR3 reads CASSYGGSSATDTQYF. The CDR3 region has the DNA TGTGCCAGCAGTTACGGAGGCTCTAGCGCGACAGATACGCAGTATTTT.

The chain links TRBV28 to TRBJ2-2; D call uncertain. From germline, CDR1 is MDHEN and CDR2 SYDVKM. This CDR3 spans 12 amino acids. The V end lost 3 bases, the J end lost 6 bases, and 5 bases lay between the germline ends. Here the CDR3 reads CASSFGPGELFF. The CDR3 nucleotides are TGTGCCAGCAGTTTCGGGCCCGGGGAGCTGTTTTTT.

The chain uses TRBV5-1 and TRBJ2-2; 14 bases fit TRBD2. Germline V lookup: CDR1 SGHRS, CDR2 YFSETQ. The CDR3 has 17 amino acids. With 7 bases clipped from V and 4 bases from J, the junction kept 9 bases outside the gene matches. CDR3 nucleotide sequence: TGCGCCAGCCGGGGACTAGCGGGAGTCGGGGCCACCGGGGAGCTGTTTTTT. Protein: CASRGLAGVGATGELFF.

The chain combines TRBV6-4 with TRBJ1-1; a possible D gene is TRBD1 (5 bases). The germline gives CDR1 MRHNA, CDR2 SNTAGT. This CDR3 is 13 amino acids long. With 6 bases removed from V and 4 bases from J, the gap between germline ends came to 12 bases. CDR3 DNA: TGTGCCAGCAGCGTGGGGGGGTCCACTGAAGCTTTCTTT. This codes for CASSVGGSTEAFF.

This clone was counted between two and nine times. This chain joins TRBV19 and TRBJ1-2, with D maybe TRBD1 (5 bases). V was trimmed by 3 bases and J by 0 bases, leaving 20 bases between them. CDR3 length: 18 amino acids. CDR1 LNHDA and CDR2 SQIVND come from the germline V gene (reference sequence). The CDR3: CASSIGAGAAVSNYGYTF. The CDR3 DNA follows: TGTGCCAGTAGTATTGGTGCCGGGGCAGCGGTTTCTAACTATGGCTACACCTTC.

The rearrangement links TRBV5-1 to TRBJ1-5; D not resolved. Germline CDR1 is SGHRS and CDR2 is YFSETQ. V lost 2 bases to trimming and J lost 5 bases, with 8 bases between them. There are 13 residues in the CDR3. CDR3 sequence reads: CASSFQPDQPQHF. Here the CDR3 DNA reads TGCGCCAGCAGCTTCCAGCCGGATCAGCCCCAGCATTTT.

The gene calls are TRBV7-2 and TRBJ2-7, with D tentatively TRBD2 (6 bases). CDR3 length: 16 amino acids. Germline V lookup: CDR1 SGHTA, CDR2 FQGNSA. Trimming left V 5 bases short and J 2 bases short, with 19 bases between. This CDR3 is CASSTGLTPGAYEQYF. CDR3 nucleotide sequence: TGTGCCAGCAGCACCGGACTCACCCCGGGGGCCTACGAGCAGTACTTC.

Remarks on this clone: A far more abundant clone sits one base away, making this likely a read error. The CDR3 does not end in the conserved phenylalanine or tryptophan, so this is likely a read error. This rearrangement joins TRBV27 to TRBJ1-2, with 11 positions matching TRBD1. The CDR3 is 14 residues long. Germline CDR1 and CDR2: MNHEY and SMNVEV (reference sequence). The J segment lost 5 bases and the V segment lost 6 bases, leaving 5 bases of the junction unmatched. The CDR3 loop is CASSPDRGQYGYTL. In DNA form, the CDR3 reads TGTGCCAGCAGCCCGGACAGGGGGCAATATGGCTACACCCTC.

J is TRBJ1-1 and V is TRBV28, with TRBD1 matching 7 bases. CDR3 length: 16 residues. The germline CDR1 and CDR2 sequences are MDHEN and SYDVKM. V dropped 3 bases and J dropped 1; count of bases not matched to a gene: 8. The CDR3 here is CASSFGWQGGNTEAFF. The CDR3 region has the DNA TGTGCCAGCAGTTTCGGTTGGCAGGGGGGGAACACTGAAGCTTTCTTT. Combining the CDR3 with reference TRBV28 and TRBJ1-1 gives the whole variable domain DVKVTQSSRYLVKRTGEKVFLECVQDMDHENMFWYRQDPGLGLRLIYFSYDVKMKEKGDIPEGYSVSREKKERFSLILESASTNQTSMYLCASSFGWQGGNTEAFFGQGTRLTVV.

V usage is TRBV29-1 and J usage is TRBJ2-7; 13 nucleotides agree with TRBD2. Per germline, CDR1 SQVTM and CDR2 ANQGSEA. V trimming: 3 bases; J trimming: 6 bases; junction bases outside the gene matches: 2. The CDR3 is 13 residues long. CDR3: CSVEGTSGIEQYF. CDR3 nucleotides: TGCAGCGTTGAGGGGACTAGCGGGATCGAGCAGTACTTC.

The chain recombines TRBV29-1 with TRBJ2-1; possibly TRBD2 for D (6 bases). The CDR3 spans 16 residues. V was pared by 0 bases and J by 0 bases, with 12 bases between. The germline V gene encodes CDR1 SQVTM and CDR2 ANQGSEA. DNA for the CDR3: TGCAGCGTTGAAGATCGCGTCGGGAGCTCCTACAATGAGCAGTTCTTC. Translated: CSVEDRVGSSYNEQFF.

This clone has a handful of counts. V gene TRBV7-2 combines with J gene TRBJ1-6; unclear D gene. V was clipped by 5 bases and J by 11 bases, with 22 bases between them. CDR3 length: 16 amino acids. Germline V gives CDR1 SGHTA, CDR2 FQGNSA. The CDR3 sequence: CASSPDHSRLEAPLHF. CDR3 nucleotide sequence: TGTGCCAGCAGCCCCGACCATTCCCGACTTGAGGCACCCCTCCACTTT.

The chain joins TRBV5-1 to TRBJ2-3, with D tentatively TRBD2 (6 bases). CDR1 SGHRS and CDR2 YFSETQ come from the germline V gene. The CDR3 has 15 amino acids. Trimming took off 4 bases at V and 4 bases at J, with 16 bases between the two ends. The CDR3 region is CASSALMGGPDTQYF. The CDR3 bases are TGCGCCAGCAGCGCCCTTATGGGAGGCCCAGATACGCAGTATTTT.

This chain joins TRBV2 and TRBJ2-2; unclear D gene. This CDR3 is 14 amino acids long. V shed 6 bases and J shed 2 bases, with 10 bases lying between them. Germline values: CDR1 SNHLY, CDR2 FYNNEI. The CDR3 nucleotides read TGTGCCAGCAGAGTCACCCCCAACACCGGGGAGCTGTTTTTT. Amino acids: CASRVTPNTGELFF.

This sequence joins TRBV28 and TRBJ1-1, with D possibly being TRBD1 (5 bases). This CDR3 region has 15 residues. V was clipped by 6 bases and J by 2 bases, with 16 bases between them. Germline V lookup: CDR1 MDHEN, CDR2 SYDVKM. The CDR3 DNA is TGTGCCAGCAGCCAACCTGGGGGTGGAAACACTGAAGCTTTCTTT. It translates to CASSQPGGGNTEAFF.

V gene TRBV14 combines with J gene TRBJ2-2; D is ambiguous. Trimming left V 3 bases short and J 4 bases short, with 6 bases between. The germline CDR1 and CDR2 sequences are SGHDN and FVKESK. This CDR3 region has 13 residues. CDR3 protein: CASSHQATGELFF. The CDR3, as DNA: TGTGCCAGCAGCCACCAGGCCACCGGGGAGCTGTTTTTT.

The chain uses TRBV6-4 and TRBJ1-1; tentatively, D is TRBD1 (5 bases). The CDR3 sequence is 13 residues long. Germline CDR1 is MRHNA and CDR2 is SNTAGT. Trimming removed 4 bases from V and 7 bases from J, with 13 bases in between. This CDR3 is CASSGWAGGEAFF. DNA for the CDR3: TGTGCCAGCAGTGGTTGGGCCGGGGGTGAAGCTTTCTTT.

The rearrangement links TRBV6-1 to TRBJ1-3; D is ambiguous. Germline CDR1 is MNHNS and CDR2 is SASEGT. The CDR3 totals 14 residues. Trimming took off 3 bases at V and 0 bases at J, with 6 bases between the two ends. CDR3 protein: CASSESGSGNTIYF. DNA of the CDR3: TGTGCCAGCAGTGAGTCGGGCTCTGGAAACACCATATATTTT.

The chain combines TRBV2 with TRBJ2-7, with D maybe TRBD2 (5 bases). V was pared by 4 bases and J by 6 bases, with 19 bases between. The CDR3 extends over 15 amino acids. Germline V CDR1 and CDR2: SNHLY, FYNNEI. The CDR3 DNA sequence: TGTGCCAGCAGTGGTGGGGTGGGAGTTCCCCTCGAGCAGTACTTC. It is translated as CASSGGVGVPLEQYF.

V usage is TRBV7-9 and J usage is TRBJ1-1; D possibly corresponds to TRBD1 (5 bases). This CDR3 has 15 residues. The germline CDR1 and CDR2 sequences are SEHNR and FQNEAQ (reference sequence). Trimming stripped 2 bases from V and 4 bases from J, with 14 bases between. The CDR3 nucleotides read TGTGCCAGCAGCTTATTCGGGGCGGCAGGCACTGAAGCTTTCTTT. It is translated as CASSLFGAAGTEAFF.

In regard to this clone: Other DNA sequences in the sample encode the same CDR3. The chain recombines TRBV11-2 with TRBJ2-2; D gene uncertain. V lost 2 bases and J lost 7, with 8 bases in between. The CDR3 is 13 amino acids. CDR1 and CDR2 (germline): SGHAT, FQNNGV. CDR3 protein: CASSLRVGGELFF. CDR3 nucleotide sequence: TGTGCCAGCAGCTTACGGGTCGGCGGGGAGCTGTTTTTT.

About this clone itself: This same CDR3 is encoded by further DNA sequences in the sample. The chain couples TRBV2 to TRBJ2-7; 9 positions match TRBD1. The CDR3 covers 14 residues. The germline V gene encodes CDR1 SNHLY and CDR2 FYNNEI. V shed 6 bases and J 2 bases; nucleotides not matched to a gene: 5. The CDR3 here is CASSRDRATYEQYF. As DNA, the CDR3 is TGTGCCAGCAGCCGGGACAGGGCAACCTACGAGCAGTACTTC.